Presented here are 25 T cell receptor beta chains from one specimen sequenced in a study of shared clonotypes between healthy human individuals. The protocol was immunoSEQ multiplex PCR, while the TCRdb copy is restricted to in-frame clones and leaves out a portion. Of around 500,000 clones in the sample, 65% to 80% were seen once. The sample comprised PBMCs. All receptors come from a woman in her forties in good health. Some clones in this sample may be carry-over from other donors' samples.

The chain combines TRBV28 with TRBJ2-5, with D possibly being TRBD2 (5 bases). Trimming cost V 10 bases and J 0 bases, with 12 bases left between them. This CDR3 comprises 13 residues. Germline CDR1 is MDHEN and CDR2 is SYDVKM. The CDR3 DNA follows: TGTGCCACAACCCCGGGGAACCAAGAGACCCAGTACTTC. This sequence encodes CATTPGNQETQYF.

The V gene is TRBV30, the J gene TRBJ2-6; 7 nucleotides match TRBD1. The germline V gene has CDR1 GTSNPN and CDR2 SVGIG (reference sequence). The CDR3 totals 17 residues. The trim removed 5 bases at V and 0 bases at J, leaving 10 bases unmatched. The CDR3 loop reads CAWHWGTELSGANVLTF. DNA for the CDR3: TGTGCCTGGCACTGGGGGACAGAGCTCTCTGGGGCCAACGTCCTGACTTTC.

The chain employs TRBV28 and TRBJ2-7; no reliable D call. The CDR3 is 14 residues long. Between the trimmed V and J ends, which lost 3 bases and 0 bases, there was a span of 9 bases. Germline V gene lookup returns CDR1 MDHEN and CDR2 SYDVKM. CDR3 region: CASSFGQVSYEQYF. Written as DNA, the CDR3 is TGTGCCAGCAGTTTTGGCCAGGTCTCCTACGAGCAGTACTTC. Filled out from reference TRBV28 and TRBJ2-7, the complete variable domain reads DVKVTQSSRYLVKRTGEKVFLECVQDMDHENMFWYRQDPGLGLRLIYFSYDVKMKEKGDIPEGYSVSREKKERFSLILESASTNQTSMYLCASSFGQVSYEQYFGPGTRLTVT.

A word on this clone: Since a far larger clone is one base different, this is likely a read error. The same CDR3 is also encoded by other DNA sequences in this sample. V and J are TRBV30 and TRBJ2-2; 7 nucleotides align to TRBD2. V shed 3 bases, J shed 5 bases, and the junction held 9 bases outside the gene matches. The CDR3 runs 15 residues. Germline CDR1 is GTSNPN and CDR2 is SVGIG (reference sequence). CDR3 in amino acids: CAWRSAGEDTGELFF. CDR3 nucleotides: TGTGCCTGGAGGAGTGCGGGGGAGGATACCGGGGAGCTGTTTTTT.

V usage is TRBV5-1 and J usage is TRBJ2-3; TRBD2 matches at 14 bases. The CDR3 loop spans 18 amino acids. V gave up 4 bases and J gave up 5 bases; unmatched junction bases: 12. The V gene's germline CDR1 is SGHRS and CDR2 YFSETQ. The CDR3 loop is CASSVTGTSGSGGDTQYF. CDR3 DNA sequence: TGCGCCAGCAGCGTAACCGGGACTAGCGGGAGTGGGGGAGATACGCAGTATTTT.

The CDR3 protein is CASSPTSPTDTQYF. The CDR3 DNA reads as TGTGCCAGCTCTCCGACTAGCCCAACAGATACGCAGTATTTT. The chain has TRBV18 and TRBJ2-3; 7 bases fit TRBD2. Trimming took 6 bases from V and 3 from J; bases not matched to a gene: 6. Germline CDR1 and CDR2: KGHSH and LQKENI. CDR3 length equals 14 residues.

The CDR3 is CASSQDLSGRFGEQFF. The CDR3 DNA sequence: TGCGCCAGCAGCCAAGATTTAAGCGGGAGATTTGGTGAGCAGTTCTTC. V and J are TRBV4-1 and TRBJ2-1; 8 bases align to TRBD2. The CDR3 extends over 16 amino acids. J gave up 9 bases and V 0 bases, and 10 bases lay outside the gene matches. Germline CDR1 is MGHRA and CDR2 is YSYEKL.

The chain is built from TRBV5-5 and TRBJ2-5; 8 bases are a match to TRBD1. The CDR3 extends over 12 amino acids. The germline gives CDR1 SGHKS, CDR2 YYEKEE (reference sequence). V trimming: 5 bases; J trimming: 5 bases; junction bases outside the gene matches: 2. The CDR3, as DNA: TGTGCCAGCAGATGGACAGGGGAGACCCAGTACTTC. Residues: CASRWTGETQYF.

This chain uses TRBV27 with TRBJ2-1; D call uncertain. CDR1 MNHEY and CDR2 SMNVEV come from the germline V gene (reference sequence). The CDR3 extends over 14 amino acids. V lost 5 bases, J lost 8 bases, and 16 bases lay in between. Here the CDR3 DNA reads TGTGCCAGCAGTAGGTCCAGGACGATCGATGAGCAGTTCTTC. This sequence encodes CASSRSRTIDEQFF.

The rearrangement links TRBV18 to TRBJ2-1; 9 bases agree with TRBD1. The CDR3 has 14 amino acids. The ends lost 3 bases at V and 8 bases at J; junction bases unmatched: 5. Per germline, CDR1 KGHSH and CDR2 LQKENI. In DNA form, the CDR3 reads TGTGCCAGCTCACCCAGGACAGGGGCCGATGAGCAGTTCTTC. Translated: CASSPRTGADEQFF.

This chain joins TRBV2 and TRBJ1-1, with no clear D. The CDR3 has 13 amino acids. Per the germline V gene, CDR1 is SNHLY and CDR2 is FYNNEI. V lost 6 bases and J 2 bases, leaving 10 bases between the germline ends. The CDR3 protein is CASSPGLNTEAFF. CDR3 bases: TGTGCCAGCAGCCCAGGACTAAACACTGAAGCTTTCTTT.

This clone occurred once. This rearrangement joins TRBV7-9 to TRBJ2-7; D is tentatively TRBD1 or TRBD2 (6 bases each). V was pared by 3 bases and J by 6 bases, with 21 bases between. CDR3 length: 16 amino acids. In germline, CDR1 is SEHNR, CDR2 FQNEAQ (reference sequence). The CDR3 DNA reads TGTGCCAGCAGCTTCTTAGACAACTCCGGGGGCAGCGAGCAGTACTTC. Protein sequence: CASSFLDNSGGSEQYF.

The rearrangement joins TRBV11-3 to TRBJ2-1; D ambiguous. The CDR3 has 13 residues. The germline V and J ends were trimmed by 7 bases and 8 bases, with 15 bases remaining between them. Germline CDR1 SGHNT, CDR2 YENEEA. This CDR3 reads CASTKPQTDEQFF. The CDR3 bases are TGTGCCAGCACCAAACCACAGACCGATGAGCAGTTCTTC. Based on the CDR3 plus reference TRBV11-3 and TRBJ2-1, the full variable domain is EAGVVQSPRYKIIEKKQPVAFWCNPISGHNTLYWYLQNLGQGPELLIRYENEEAVDDSQLPKDRFSAERLKGVDSTLKIQPAELGDSAVYLCASTKPQTDEQFFGPGTRLTVL.

This clone was found once. The V and J genes are TRBV30 and TRBJ2-3; 11 positions match TRBD2. This CDR3 region has 15 residues. The germline V gene has CDR1 GTSNPN and CDR2 SVGIG (reference sequence). The ends lost 2 bases at V and 2 bases at J; junction bases unmatched: 3. The CDR3 region is CAWSTSGSLTDTQYF. DNA of the CDR3: TGTGCCTGGAGTACTAGCGGGAGTCTCACAGATACGCAGTATTTT.

In its sample, this clone was seen once. The chain has TRBV27 and TRBJ1-1, with TRBD1 identical over 9 bases. The CDR3 length is 17 residues. V was clipped by 4 bases and J by 1 base; unmatched bases: 10. Germline-derived CDR1 and CDR2 are MNHEY and SMNVEV (reference sequence). The chain's CDR3 is CASSYTRDRVANTEAFF. The DNA of the CDR3 is TGTGCCAGCAGTTACACCCGGGACAGGGTGGCGAACACTGAAGCTTTCTTT.

The rearrangement links TRBV6-4 to TRBJ1-3; D gene unclear. V was cut by 6 bases and J by 6 bases, with 6 bases left in between. The CDR3 covers 11 residues. Germline loops: CDR1 MRHNA, CDR2 SNTAGT. This CDR3 reads CASSPLNTIYF. CDR3 sequence (DNA): TGTGCCAGCAGCCCTTTAAACACCATATATTTT.

V and J are TRBV9 and TRBJ2-1, with 7 nucleotides matching TRBD1. The length of the CDR3 is 16 residues. The germline CDR1 and CDR2 sequences are SGDLS and YYNGEE. The ends lost 1 base at V and 5 bases at J; junction bases unmatched: 9. CDR3 in DNA: TGTGCCAGCAGCGTATCAGGCAGGGGGTCCCACAATGAGCAGTTCTTC. Residues: CASSVSGRGSHNEQFF.

V gene TRBV7-8 combines with J gene TRBJ1-1; D remains unclear. Looked up from germline, CDR1 is SGHVS and CDR2 is FQNEAQ. Trimming stripped 0 bases from V and 7 bases from J, with 9 bases between. The CDR3 length is 13 residues. The DNA of the CDR3 is TGTGCCAGCAGCTTAGCGCCGGGAAGTGAAGCTTTCTTT. Its protein product is CASSLAPGSEAFF.

The chain couples TRBV6-1 to TRBJ2-5, with no clear D. Germline V gene sequence: CDR1 MNHNS, CDR2 SASEGT. Trimming pared 4 bases from V and 0 bases from J, leaving 9 bases between. This CDR3 spans 14 amino acids. In nucleotides, the CDR3 is TGTGCCAGCAGTGCGCGACATAACCAAGAGACCCAGTACTTC. This sequence encodes CASSARHNQETQYF.

At least ten counts were recorded for this clone. The chain uses TRBV28 and TRBJ2-7, with TRBD2 matching 11 bases. This CDR3 is built from 16 residues. Trimming took 4 bases from V and 4 from J; bases not matched to a gene: 9. Germline CDR1 is MDHEN and CDR2 is SYDVKM. CDR3 bases: TGTGCCAGCAGTTCCTTAGCGGGAGGGCCTATTTACGAGCAGTACTTC. Translating it yields CASSSLAGGPIYEQYF.

The chain has TRBV2 and TRBJ2-1; 14 bases agree with TRBD2. V lost 5 bases to trimming and J lost 7 bases; unmatched junction nucleotides: 4. This CDR3 contains 15 residues. Germline CDR1 is SNHLY and CDR2 is FYNNEI. The CDR3 DNA follows: TGTGCCAGCAGTCCCGGGACTAGCGGGAGTAATGAGCAGTTCTTC. Translating it yields CASSPGTSGSNEQFF.

This chain connects TRBV7-2 to TRBJ1-1; possibly TRBD1 for D (5 bases). With 1 base removed from V and 5 bases from J, the gap between germline ends came to 14 bases. CDR3 size: 15 residues. Looked up from germline, CDR1 is SGHTA and CDR2 is FQGNSA. The CDR3 DNA sequence: TGTGCCAGCAGCTTAGTCCCGGGGCAGGGAACTGAAGCTTTCTTT. It is translated as CASSLVPGQGTEAFF.

The chain couples TRBV28 to TRBJ2-5; 10 bases match TRBD1. The J call may not be correct, given that the DNA end is closer to TRBJ2-7. The CDR3 loop spans 13 amino acids. In germline, CDR1 is MDHEN, CDR2 SYDVKM. The CDR3 DNA reads as TGTGCCAGCAGGCTAGGACAGGGGGACGAGCAGTACTTC. Translated: CASRLGQGDEQYF.

The rearrangement links TRBV5-4 to TRBJ2-5; the D is unclear. The CDR3 contains 13 residues. Looked up from germline, CDR1 is SGHNT and CDR2 is YYREEE (reference sequence). V was cut by 2 bases and J by 2 bases, with 7 bases left in between. CDR3 sequence reads: CASSFWPQETQYF. CDR3 bases: TGTGCCAGCAGCTTTTGGCCGCAAGAGACCCAGTACTTC.

This chain's CDR3 is CAITSGRGDEQFF. The CDR3 DNA sequence: TGTGCCATCACTAGCGGGAGAGGTGATGAGCAGTTCTTC. This chain connects TRBV10-3 to TRBJ2-1, with 10 bases matching TRBD2. J was trimmed by 8 bases and V by 7 bases; bases with no gene match: 5. This CDR3 is built from 13 residues. Looked up from germline, CDR1 is ENHRY and CDR2 is SYGVKD.